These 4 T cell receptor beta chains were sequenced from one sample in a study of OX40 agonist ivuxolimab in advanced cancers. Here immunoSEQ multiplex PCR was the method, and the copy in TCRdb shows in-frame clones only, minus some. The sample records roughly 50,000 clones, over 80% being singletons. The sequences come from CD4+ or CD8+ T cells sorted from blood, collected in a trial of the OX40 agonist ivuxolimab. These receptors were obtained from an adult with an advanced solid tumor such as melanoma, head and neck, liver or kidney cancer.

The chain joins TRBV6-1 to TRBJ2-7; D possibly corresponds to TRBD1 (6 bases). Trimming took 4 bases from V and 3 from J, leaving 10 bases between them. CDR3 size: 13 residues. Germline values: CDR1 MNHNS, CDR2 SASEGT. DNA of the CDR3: TGTGCCAGCAGTGTACAGGGTGACTACGAGCAGTACTTC. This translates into CASSVQGDYEQYF.

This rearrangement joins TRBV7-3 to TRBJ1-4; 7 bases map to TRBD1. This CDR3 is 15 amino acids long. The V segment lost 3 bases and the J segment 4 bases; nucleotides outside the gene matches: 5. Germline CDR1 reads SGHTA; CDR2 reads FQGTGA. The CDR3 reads CASSLTGQRNEKLFF. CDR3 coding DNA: TGTGCCAGCAGCTTGACGGGACAGCGTAATGAAAAACTGTTTTTT.

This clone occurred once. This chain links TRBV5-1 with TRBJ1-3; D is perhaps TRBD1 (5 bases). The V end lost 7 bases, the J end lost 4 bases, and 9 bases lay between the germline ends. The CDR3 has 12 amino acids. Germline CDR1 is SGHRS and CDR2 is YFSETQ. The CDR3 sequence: CASRDRGNTIYF. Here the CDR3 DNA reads TGCGCCAGCCGGGACCGCGGAAACACCATATATTTT.

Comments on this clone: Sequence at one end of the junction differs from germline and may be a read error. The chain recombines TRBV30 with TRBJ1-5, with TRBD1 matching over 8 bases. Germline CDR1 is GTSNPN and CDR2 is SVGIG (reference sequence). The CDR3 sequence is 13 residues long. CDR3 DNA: TGTGCCGGAAGTTCAGGGGGCAACCAGCCCCAGCATTTT. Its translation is CAGSSGGNQPQHF.